This TCR beta chain comes out of a study of blood T cell repertoires in COVID-19. Across the study: Whether acute or convalescent, the COVID-19 samples came from the United States, Italy and Spain. PBMCs, B-cell-depleted T cells, or T cells provided the cDNA or gDNA that made up the material.

The CDR3 contains 13 residues. Germline lookup yields CDR1 SGHNT and CDR2 YYREEE (reference sequence). The ends lost 10 bases at V and 9 bases at J; junction bases unmatched: 12. As originally analysed: Quantification of nucleated cells was approximated via reference gene primer amplification. This table comes from immunoSEQ multiplex PCR, and its TCRdb copy is limited to in-frame clones, with some not included. V and J calls and clone size come straight from that table; D and trimming were deduced from the DNA. The sample carries fewer than 250,000 clones, around 82% recorded once. This sequence originates from a man between 50 and 59 years old with active or convalescent COVID-19. This chain connects TRBV5-4 to TRBJ2-1; TRBD1 matches at 8 bases. Sequencing was done on a sample of peripheral blood. CDR3 sequence (DNA): TGTGCCCTATCGGGGCAGGGGGCAGCTGAGCAGTTCTTC. This encodes CALSGQGAAEQFF.